The clone carrying this T cell receptor (beta chain) has ten or more counts. The data originate from a study of T cell repertoires in cytomegalovirus infection. Each CDR3 protein is one row after TCRdb ran MiXCR on the reads. This repertoire shows roughly 240,000 distinct CDR3 sequences, about 7% found once; its top ten account for around 6%. Trimming removed 5 bases from V and 5 bases from J, with 12 bases in between. The CDR3 runs to 13 residues. Germline V gives CDR1 SGHTA, CDR2 FQGNSA. This clonotype was obtained from a human donor in good health (CMV status not recorded). Some clones in this sample may be carry-over from other donors' samples. Sequenced material: PBMCs. The J gene is TRBJ2-5, the V gene TRBV7-2; a possible D gene is TRBD2 (6 bases). CDR3 amino acids: CASSIGRGETQYF. CDR3 coding DNA: TGTGCCAGCAGCATCGGCCGGGGGGAGACCCAGTACTTC.